A single sample is the source of the 13 T cell receptor beta chains below, sequenced in a study of blood T cell repertoires in COVID-19 (dated by TCRdb to the early 2020s). To prepare the library, the immunoSEQ multiplex PCR assay was applied. TCRdb provides this immuneACCESS table in a form limited to in-frame rearrangements. Some clones are lacking; in checked studies, under half of them reflect an unresolved V gene, and why the rest are absent is not known. The sample contains roughly 69,000 clones, about nine tenths of them found a single time. Approximately 4.7% of the sample rests with the top ten. Specimen: peripheral blood. The receptors here all came from a man aged 50 or older with active COVID-19.

The chain carries TRBV4-3 and TRBJ2-7; weak D call: TRBD1 (5 bases). This CDR3 comprises 16 residues. Germline V CDR1 and CDR2: LGHNA, YSLEER. V gave up 0 bases and J gave up 2 bases, with 14 bases separating them. The CDR3 spells CASSQDQTGRTYEQYF. In DNA, the CDR3 is TGCGCCAGCAGCCAAGATCAAACAGGACGGACCTACGAGCAGTACTTC.

This chain joins TRBV30 and TRBJ1-6; D is ambiguous. V dropped 3 bases and J dropped 0 bases, with 6 bases sitting between them. The CDR3 runs to 14 residues. From germline, CDR1 is GTSNPN and CDR2 SVGIG (reference sequence). CDR3 bases: TGTGCCTGGAGCCTAATCTCCTATAATTCACCCCTCCACTTT. It codes for CAWSLISYNSPLHF.

The chain uses TRBV5-4 and TRBJ2-2; no reliable D call. Germline V gives CDR1 SGHNT, CDR2 YYREEE (reference sequence). The V and J ends lost 4 bases and 3 bases respectively, with 13 bases between them. The CDR3 is 15 amino acids. This CDR3 is CASSPGGTYTGELFF. The CDR3 region has the DNA TGTGCCAGCAGCCCCGGCGGTACCTACACCGGGGAGCTGTTTTTT.

The V gene is TRBV6-1, the J gene TRBJ2-3; D is possibly TRBD2 (6 bases). The germline gives CDR1 MNHNS, CDR2 SASEGT. This CDR3 region has 14 residues. V lost 3 bases and J 6 bases, leaving 13 bases between the germline ends. CDR3 protein: CASSDGGIIDTQYF. The CDR3 DNA reads TGTGCCAGCAGTGATGGGGGGATAATCGATACGCAGTATTTT.

This chain connects TRBV5-4 to TRBJ2-5; TRBD2 matches 7 bases. Trimming removed 3 bases from V and 1 base from J; junction bases left unmatched: 3. The CDR3 extends over 14 amino acids. Germline V CDR1 and CDR2: SGHNT, YYREEE (reference sequence). The CDR3 loop is CASSWGGTQETQYF. CDR3 in DNA: TGTGCCAGCAGCTGGGGAGGGACCCAAGAGACCCAGTACTTC. The complete variable domain, with remaining parts taken from reference TRBV5-4 and TRBJ2-5, reads ETGVTQSPTHLIKTRGQQVTLRCSSQSGHNTVSWYQQALGQGPQFIFQYYREEENGRGNFPPRFSGLQFPNYSSELNVNALELDDSALYLCASSWGGTQETQYFGPGTRLLVL.

The chain couples TRBV7-9 to TRBJ2-2; D might be TRBD1 (6 bases). V lost 5 bases, J lost 4 bases, and 14 bases lay in between. The germline V gene encodes CDR1 SEHNR and CDR2 FQNEAQ (reference sequence). The CDR3 is 15 residues long. CDR3 in amino acids: CASSPDRQGTGELFF. The CDR3 DNA is TGTGCCAGCAGCCCCGACAGGCAGGGCACCGGGGAGCTGTTTTTT.

This chain links TRBV7-3 with TRBJ2-7, with 7 bases aligning to TRBD1. With 2 bases clipped from V and 6 bases from J, the junction kept 4 bases outside the gene matches. The CDR3 is 13 residues long. Germline CDR1 and CDR2: SGHTA and FQGTGA. The CDR3: CASSLWAGGEQYF. Here the CDR3 DNA reads TGTGCCAGCAGCTTATGGGCAGGGGGCGAGCAGTACTTC. Full variable domain (rest looked up from reference TRBV7-3 and TRBJ2-7): GAGVSQTPSNKVTEKGKYVELRCDPISGHTALYWYRQSLGQGPEFLIYFQGTGAADDSGLPNDRFFAVRPEGSVSTLKIQRTERGDSAVYLCASSLWAGGEQYFGPGTRLTVT.

The chain uses TRBV30 and TRBJ2-7, with 8 bases matching TRBD2. The CDR3 runs 14 residues. The germline CDR1 and CDR2 sequences are GTSNPN and SVGIG (reference sequence). Germline trimming cut 2 bases from V and 4 bases from J; bases unmatched to any gene: 7. The CDR3 sequence: CAWSLSGSLYEQYF. The CDR3 nucleotides read TGTGCCTGGAGTCTCAGCGGGAGTCTGTACGAGCAGTACTTC.

The rearrangement joins TRBV4-1 to TRBJ2-1; 14 nucleotides line up with TRBD2. V dropped 4 bases and J dropped 6; count of bases not matched to a gene: 5. This CDR3 comprises 16 residues. The V gene's germline CDR1 is MGHRA and CDR2 YSYEKL. CDR3 sequence reads: CASSRPGLAGVNEQFF. The CDR3 coding sequence is TGCGCCAGCAGCCGACCGGGACTAGCGGGAGTCAATGAGCAGTTCTTC.

The chain has TRBV19 and TRBJ1-2; D is unresolved. This CDR3 is built from 12 residues. The germline CDR1 and CDR2 sequences are LNHDA and SQIVND (reference sequence). Trimming took off 1 base at V and 5 bases at J, with 5 bases between the two ends. CDR3 residues: CASSIAGYGYTF. DNA for the CDR3: TGTGCCAGTAGTATAGCGGGGTATGGCTACACCTTC.

This rearrangement joins TRBV6-2 or TRBV6-3 to TRBJ2-5; D possibly corresponds to TRBD2 (7 bases). This CDR3 comprises 16 residues. Germline assignment: CDR1 MNHEY and CDR2 SVGEGT. V lost 2 bases to trimming and J lost 5 bases, with 18 bases between them. The CDR3 DNA sequence: TGTGCCAGCAGTTACGGGAGGGGGTGGCAGACCGAGACCCAGTACTTC. It codes for CASSYGRGWQTETQYF.

CDR3 coding DNA: TGTGCCAGCTCACCCAGGGGGAATACTGAAGCTTTCTTT. Translation: CASSPRGNTEAFF. The V call is TRBV18, the J call TRBJ1-1, with TRBD1 matching over 7 bases. The CDR3 contains 13 residues. V was pared by 3 bases and J by 5 bases, with 3 bases of the junction left unmatched. The germline V gene encodes CDR1 KGHSH and CDR2 LQKENI. Full variable domain (remainder filled in from reference TRBV18 and TRBJ1-1): NAGVMQNPRHLVRRRGQEARLRCSPMKGHSHVYWYRQLPEEGLKFMVYLQKENIIDESGMPKERFSAEFPKEGPSILRIQQVVRGDSAAYFCASSPRGNTEAFFGQGTRLTVV.

The rearrangement joins TRBV5-1 to TRBJ2-3; 11 nucleotides line up with TRBD2. Germline CDR1 and CDR2: SGHRS and YFSETQ. With 4 bases clipped from V and 2 bases from J, the junction kept 6 bases outside the gene matches. CDR3 length: 16 residues. The CDR3 DNA sequence: TGCGCCAGCAGCCAGGGGACTAGCGGAGCCACAGATACGCAGTATTTT. Its translation is CASSQGTSGATDTQYF. The full variable domain, completed using reference TRBV5-1 and TRBJ2-3, is KAGVTQTPRYLIKTRGQQVTLSCSPISGHRSVSWYQQTPGQGLQFLFEYFSETQRNKGNFPGRFSGRQFSNSRSEMNVSTLELGDSALYLCASSQGTSGATDTQYFGPGTRLTVL.